This passage covers 16 T cell receptor beta chains from one sample sequenced in a study of vaccination effects on CD4 cells after COVID-19 (dated by TCRdb to the early 2020s). Libraries were prepared through the immunoSEQ multiplex PCR assay. The table comes from immuneACCESS by way of TCRdb, which keeps in-frame sequences with V and J called. Part of the clones is missing from these tables; in studies checked, under half for an unresolved V gene and the rest for unknown reasons. In this sample the table shows tens of thousands of clones, roughly 69% of which occur a single time. The top ten hold 17% of the sample. In the ViraFEST assay, PBMC were stimulated with viral peptide pools, and antigen-specific CD4+ T cell clonotypes were then identified by expansion using TCR sequencing. After less than eleven days of culture, CD4+ T cells were isolated with the EasySep CD4+ T cell isolation kit. Convalescent patients had PCR-confirmed SARS-CoV-2 infection between March and December 2020, before Alpha, Beta and Delta variants emerged in the United States.

The antigens for these receptors are not known. The material was CD4+ T cells from PBMCs cultured with HCoV-NL63 spike peptides, obtained before COVID-19 vaccination. The cell subset or site label here, explained by the study, means: HCoV-NL63 spike overlapping peptide pool stimulation. These TCRs come from a human donor who had a prior SARS-CoV-2 infection.

The rearrangement links TRBV6-5 to TRBJ1-5; possibly TRBD1 for D (5 bases). Germline V CDR1 and CDR2: MNHEY, SVGAGI. V was cut by 2 bases and J by 0 bases, with 8 bases left in between. The CDR3 covers 15 residues. The CDR3 loop reads CASSYGGNSNQPQHF. CDR3 DNA: TGTGCCAGCAGTTACGGGGGAAATAGCAATCAGCCCCAGCATTTT.

The V gene is TRBV9, the J gene TRBJ1-2; D gene ambiguous. The CDR3 is 12 amino acids. CDR1 and CDR2 (germline): SGDLS, YYNGEE. V was pared by 0 bases and J by 5 bases, with 5 bases between. DNA for the CDR3: TGTGCCAGCAGCGTAGAAGGGTATGGCTACACCTTC. This gives the protein CASSVEGYGYTF.

The gene calls are TRBV5-6 and TRBJ2-5; D is perhaps TRBD2 (6 bases). This CDR3 is 15 amino acids long. Germline V CDR1 and CDR2: SGHDT, YYEEEE. The V and J ends lost 2 bases and 1 base respectively, with 12 bases between them. The CDR3: CASSLSGDLQETQYF. Written as DNA, the CDR3 is TGTGCCAGCAGCTTATCGGGGGACCTCCAAGAGACCCAGTACTTC.

The V call is TRBV12-3 or TRBV12-4, the J call TRBJ2-1, with TRBD2 identical over 11 bases. With 6 bases clipped from V and 6 bases from J, the junction kept 1 base outside the gene matches. The CDR3 consists of 13 residues. DNA for the CDR3: TGTGCCAGCAGACTAGCGGGAGCCAATGAGCAGTTCTTC. The encoded protein is CASRLAGANEQFF.

The chain carries TRBV2 and TRBJ1-6, with 7 positions matching TRBD1. Germline CDR1 SNHLY, CDR2 FYNNEI. The CDR3 sequence is 15 residues long. Unmatched junction bases numbered 4, after V lost 3 bases and J lost 5 bases. The CDR3 sequence: CASSDYQGDNSPLHF. The CDR3 region has the DNA TGTGCCAGCAGTGATTACCAGGGGGATAATTCACCCCTCCACTTT.

In DNA, the CDR3 is TGTGCCAGCTCACCCGGGGATGGCCAGCCCCAGCATTTT. This gives the protein CASSPGDGQPQHF. The chain is built from TRBV18 and TRBJ1-5; D is unclear. Between the trimmed V and J ends, which lost 3 bases and 7 bases, there was a span of 10 bases. Germline V gene sequence: CDR1 KGHSH, CDR2 LQKENI. CDR3 size: 13 residues.

This sequence joins TRBV5-1 and TRBJ2-3; the D is unclear. CDR1 is SGHRS and CDR2 is YFSETQ in the germline V gene. The V end was cut by 2 bases, the J end by 2 bases, with 9 bases between. This CDR3 comprises 14 residues. DNA for the CDR3: TGCGCCAGCAGCTTCCGGGTACCCACAGATACGCAGTATTTT. Translation: CASSFRVPTDTQYF.

This clone was observed a few times. This chain joins TRBV24-1 and TRBJ2-1; D gene ambiguous. The CDR3 spans 13 residues. V dropped 4 bases and J dropped 5 bases, with 8 bases sitting between them. CDR1 is KGHDR, CDR2 SFDVKD, per germline. The CDR3 bases are TGTGCCACCAGTGAAAAGGCCCACAATGAGCAGTTCTTC. It encodes CATSEKAHNEQFF.

The J gene is TRBJ2-1, the V gene TRBV5-1; TRBD2 matches 8 bases. This CDR3 has 16 amino acids. V lost 0 bases and J lost 2; bases outside the gene matches: 4. Germline V gene data show CDR1 as SGHRS and CDR2 as YFSETQ. CDR3 amino acids: CASSLDISGAYNEQFF. CDR3 coding DNA: TGCGCCAGCAGCTTGGATATTAGCGGGGCCTACAATGAGCAGTTCTTC.

Concerning this clone: The sample has other DNA sequences that encode this CDR3 too. The V call is TRBV19, the J call TRBJ2-3; D is perhaps TRBD2 (6 bases). Germline CDR1 is LNHDA and CDR2 is SQIVND (reference sequence). V was clipped by 9 bases and J by 4 bases, with 11 bases between them. The CDR3 is 12 amino acids. CDR3 region: CASSPGADTQYF. CDR3 coding DNA: TGTGCCAGCAGCCCGGGGGCAGATACGCAGTATTTT.

The V gene is TRBV5-1, the J gene TRBJ2-5; 9 bases fit TRBD2. Trimming took 0 bases from V and 1 from J; bases not matched to a gene: 13. The CDR3 extends over 19 amino acids. CDR1 and CDR2 (germline): SGHRS, YFSETQ. The CDR3, as DNA: TGCGCCAGCAGCTTGGCAGCTAGCGGGACTCACCGCGCCCAAGAGACCCAGTACTTC. This codes for CASSLAASGTHRAQETQYF.

The chain carries TRBV10-3 and TRBJ2-5; D tentatively reads TRBD1 or TRBD2 (7 bases each). Trimming left V 11 bases short and J 5 bases short, with 18 bases between. CDR1 ENHRY and CDR2 SYGVKD come from the germline V gene. The CDR3 runs to 13 residues. DNA for the CDR3: TGTGCCTCCGGGACAGCGGGGTCGGAGACCCAGTACTTC. This codes for CASGTAGSETQYF.

The chain carries TRBV7-8 and TRBJ2-3; D remains unclear. The germline V gene has CDR1 SGHVS and CDR2 FQNEAQ. The CDR3 is 13 amino acids. V was clipped by 1 base and J by 4 bases, with 6 bases between them. The CDR3 DNA reads TGTGCCAGCAGCTTAGAAGTTCCAGATACGCAGTATTTT. This codes for CASSLEVPDTQYF.

The chain links TRBV19 to TRBJ2-7, with D possibly being TRBD2 (6 bases). This CDR3 is built from 13 residues. Trimming removed 6 bases at V and 4 bases at J, with 13 bases between. CDR1 is LNHDA and CDR2 is SQIVND in the germline V gene (reference sequence). DNA for the CDR3: TGTGCCAGTAGGCCCGGGGGAAAATACGAGCAGTACTTC. It yields the protein CASRPGGKYEQYF.

In this sample, this clone turned up a few times. The chain is built from TRBV4-1 and TRBJ1-6; unclear D gene. Germline V gives CDR1 MGHRA, CDR2 YSYEKL. CDR3 size: 16 residues. The V and J ends lost 2 bases and 0 bases respectively, with 8 bases between them. The CDR3: CASSQTASSYNSPLHF. The CDR3 nucleotides are TGCGCCAGCAGCCAAACAGCGAGCTCCTATAATTCACCCCTCCACTTT.

V is TRBV3-1 (or the pseudogene TRBV3-2) and J is TRBJ2-7, with TRBD1 matching over 9 bases. With 0 bases clipped from V and 5 bases from J, the junction kept 8 bases outside the gene matches. Germline V gene sequence: CDR1 LGHDT, CDR2 YNNKEL (reference sequence). The CDR3 sequence is 16 residues long. The chain's CDR3 is CASSQEGGRTGDEQYF. The CDR3, as DNA: TGTGCCAGCAGCCAAGAAGGAGGGAGGACAGGGGACGAGCAGTACTTC.